This T cell receptor beta chain was sequenced for a study of blood T cell repertoires in COVID-19. Study at large: PBMCs, B-cell-depleted T cells, or T cells provided the cDNA or gDNA that made up the material.

Those enrolled in Seattle joined during active infection and were followed longitudinally afterward. Profiling relied on immunoSEQ multiplex PCR, and the TCRdb table lists in-frame clones only, not all of them. The sample lists 250,000 to 300,000 clones, 91% occurring once. The germline V gene has CDR1 LNHDA and CDR2 SQIVND (reference sequence). This CDR3 spans 13 amino acids. V lost 5 bases and J 1 base, leaving 8 bases between the germline ends. The chain employs TRBV19 and TRBJ1-1; no clear D gene. The sequence was collected from a woman in her thirties with COVID-19, enrolled during active disease. Sequencing input: peripheral blood. The CDR3 sequence is CASSSQWNTEAFF. DNA of the CDR3: TGTGCCAGTAGTTCCCAGTGGAACACTGAAGCTTTCTTT.